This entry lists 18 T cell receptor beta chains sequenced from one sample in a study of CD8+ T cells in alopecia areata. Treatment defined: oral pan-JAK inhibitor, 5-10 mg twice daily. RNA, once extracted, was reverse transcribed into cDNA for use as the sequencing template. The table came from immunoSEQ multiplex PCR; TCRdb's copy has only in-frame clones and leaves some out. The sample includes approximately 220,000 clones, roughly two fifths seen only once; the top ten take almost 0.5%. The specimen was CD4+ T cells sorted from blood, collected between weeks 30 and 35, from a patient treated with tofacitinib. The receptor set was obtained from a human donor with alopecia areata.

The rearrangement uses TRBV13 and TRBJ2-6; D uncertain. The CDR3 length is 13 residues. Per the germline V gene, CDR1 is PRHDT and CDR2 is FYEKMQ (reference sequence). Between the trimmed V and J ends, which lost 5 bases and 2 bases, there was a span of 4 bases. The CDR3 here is CASSVTGANVLTF. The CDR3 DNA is TGTGCCAGCAGCGTCACTGGGGCCAACGTCCTGACTTTC.

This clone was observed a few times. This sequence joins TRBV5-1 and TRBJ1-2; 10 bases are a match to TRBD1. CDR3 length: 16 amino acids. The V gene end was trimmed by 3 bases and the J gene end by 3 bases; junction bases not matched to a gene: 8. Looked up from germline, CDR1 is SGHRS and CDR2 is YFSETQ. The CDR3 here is CASSSNAGTGDYGYTF. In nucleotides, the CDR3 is TGCGCCAGCAGCTCTAACGCTGGGACAGGGGACTATGGCTACACCTTC.

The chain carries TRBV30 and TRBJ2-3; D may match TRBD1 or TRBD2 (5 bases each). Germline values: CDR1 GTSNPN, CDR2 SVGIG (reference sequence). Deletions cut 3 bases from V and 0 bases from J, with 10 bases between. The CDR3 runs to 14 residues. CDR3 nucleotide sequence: TGTGCCTGGAGCCAGGGAGCTAGCACAGATACGCAGTATTTT. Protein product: CAWSQGASTDTQYF.

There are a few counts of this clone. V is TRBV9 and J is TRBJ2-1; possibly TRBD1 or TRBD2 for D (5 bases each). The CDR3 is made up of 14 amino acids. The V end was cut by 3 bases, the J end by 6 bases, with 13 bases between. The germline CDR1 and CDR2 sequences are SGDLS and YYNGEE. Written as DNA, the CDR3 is TGTGCCAGCAGCGAGGGTGGGACGACCAATGAGCAGTTCTTC. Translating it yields CASSEGGTTNEQFF.

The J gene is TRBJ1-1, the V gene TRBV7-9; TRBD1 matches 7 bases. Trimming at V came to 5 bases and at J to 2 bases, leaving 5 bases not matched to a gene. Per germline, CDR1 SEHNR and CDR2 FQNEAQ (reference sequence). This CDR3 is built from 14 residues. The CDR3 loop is CASSPDRVNTEAFF. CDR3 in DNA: TGTGCCAGCAGCCCTGACAGGGTTAACACTGAAGCTTTCTTT.

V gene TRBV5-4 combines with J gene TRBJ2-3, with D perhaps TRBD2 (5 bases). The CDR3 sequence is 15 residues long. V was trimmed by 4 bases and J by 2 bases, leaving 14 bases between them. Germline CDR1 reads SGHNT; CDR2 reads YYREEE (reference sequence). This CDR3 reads CASSPWPRDTDTQYF. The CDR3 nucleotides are TGTGCCAGCAGCCCATGGCCACGGGACACAGATACGCAGTATTTT.

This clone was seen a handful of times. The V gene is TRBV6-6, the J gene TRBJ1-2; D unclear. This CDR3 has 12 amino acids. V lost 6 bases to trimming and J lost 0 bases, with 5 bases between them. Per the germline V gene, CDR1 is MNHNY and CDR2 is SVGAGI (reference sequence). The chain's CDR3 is CASSGTNYGYTF. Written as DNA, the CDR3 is TGTGCCAGCAGCGGGACTAACTATGGCTACACCTTC.

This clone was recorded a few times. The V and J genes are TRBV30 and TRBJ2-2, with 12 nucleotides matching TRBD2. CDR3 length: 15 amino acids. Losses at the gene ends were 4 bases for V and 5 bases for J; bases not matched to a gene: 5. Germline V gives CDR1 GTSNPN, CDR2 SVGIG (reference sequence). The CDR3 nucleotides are TGTGCCTGGAAGGTGGGGACTAGCGGGACCGGGGAGCTGTTTTTT. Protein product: CAWKVGTSGTGELFF.

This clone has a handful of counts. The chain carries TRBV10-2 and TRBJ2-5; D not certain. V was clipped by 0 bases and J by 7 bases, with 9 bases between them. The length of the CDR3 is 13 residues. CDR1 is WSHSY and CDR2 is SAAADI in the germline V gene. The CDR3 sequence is CASSESSRGTQYF. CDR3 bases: TGCGCCAGCAGTGAGTCCTCACGAGGGACCCAGTACTTC.

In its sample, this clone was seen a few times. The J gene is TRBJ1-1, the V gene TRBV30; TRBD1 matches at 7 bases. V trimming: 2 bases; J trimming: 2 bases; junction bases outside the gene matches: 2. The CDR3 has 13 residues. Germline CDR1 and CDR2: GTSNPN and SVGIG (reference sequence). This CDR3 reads CAWSYRGNTEAFF. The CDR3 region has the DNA TGTGCCTGGAGTTACAGGGGCAACACTGAAGCTTTCTTT.

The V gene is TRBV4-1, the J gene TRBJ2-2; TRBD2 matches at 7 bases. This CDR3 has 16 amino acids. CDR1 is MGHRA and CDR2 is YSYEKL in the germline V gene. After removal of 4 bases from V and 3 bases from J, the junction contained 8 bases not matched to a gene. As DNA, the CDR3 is TGCGCCAGCAGCCGGATAGGCGGGAGTGACACCGGGGAGCTGTTTTTT. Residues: CASSRIGGSDTGELFF.

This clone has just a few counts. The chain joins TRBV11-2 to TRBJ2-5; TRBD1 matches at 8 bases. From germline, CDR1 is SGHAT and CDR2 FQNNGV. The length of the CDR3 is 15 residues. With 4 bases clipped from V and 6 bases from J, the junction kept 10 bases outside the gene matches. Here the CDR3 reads CASSSLDRGGQTQYF. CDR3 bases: TGTGCCAGCAGCTCCCTAGACAGGGGAGGACAGACCCAGTACTTC.

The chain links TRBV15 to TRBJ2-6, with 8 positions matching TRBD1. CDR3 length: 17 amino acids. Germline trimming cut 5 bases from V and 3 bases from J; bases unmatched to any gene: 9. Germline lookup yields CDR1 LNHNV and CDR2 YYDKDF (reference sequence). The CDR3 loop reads CATSDRDRPLGANVLTF. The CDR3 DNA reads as TGTGCCACCAGCGACCGGGACAGGCCTCTTGGGGCCAACGTCCTGACTTTC.

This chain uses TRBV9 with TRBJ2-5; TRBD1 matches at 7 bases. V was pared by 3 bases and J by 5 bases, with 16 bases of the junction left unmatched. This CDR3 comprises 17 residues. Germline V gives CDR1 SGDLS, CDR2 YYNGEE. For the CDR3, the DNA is TGTGCCAGCAGCGCGACCCCAATCGTGGGCAGGGGGGAGACCCAGTACTTC. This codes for CASSATPIVGRGETQYF.

The CDR3 here is CASGPLNQPQHF. The CDR3 region has the DNA TGTGCTAGTGGTCCACTCAATCAGCCCCAGCATTTT. This chain uses TRBV12-5 with TRBJ1-5; D is undetermined. The CDR3 loop spans 12 amino acids. From germline, CDR1 is LGHNT and CDR2 FRNRAP. The V gene lost 5 bases and the J gene lost 3 bases, with 5 bases spanning the gap.

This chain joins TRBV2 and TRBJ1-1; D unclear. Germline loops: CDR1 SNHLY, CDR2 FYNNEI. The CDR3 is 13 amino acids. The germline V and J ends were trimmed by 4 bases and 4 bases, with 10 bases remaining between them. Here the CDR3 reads CASSVGFSTEAFF. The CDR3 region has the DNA TGTGCCAGCAGTGTAGGCTTCAGCACTGAAGCTTTCTTT. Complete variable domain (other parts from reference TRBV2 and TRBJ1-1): EPEVTQTPSHQVTQMGQEVILRCVPISNHLYFYWYRQILGQKVEFLVSFYNNEISEKSEIFDDQFSVERPDGSNFTLKIRSTKLEDSAMYFCASSVGFSTEAFFGQGTRLTVV.

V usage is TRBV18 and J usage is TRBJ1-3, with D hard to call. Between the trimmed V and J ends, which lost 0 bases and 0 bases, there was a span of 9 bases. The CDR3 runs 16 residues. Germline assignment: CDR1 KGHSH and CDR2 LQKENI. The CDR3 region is CASSPPGSHSGNTIYF. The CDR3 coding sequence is TGTGCCAGCTCACCACCGGGCTCCCACTCTGGAAACACCATATATTTT.

In DNA, the CDR3 is TGTGCCAGCAGTGCGATAACAGGGGCCGCAAGCTATGGCTACACCTTC. Translation: CASSAITGAASYGYTF. The chain has TRBV25-1 and TRBJ1-2; 7 bases map to TRBD1. The CDR3 loop spans 16 amino acids. Germline values: CDR1 MGHDK, CDR2 SYGVNS. Trimming took 4 bases from V and 4 from J; bases not matched to a gene: 12.